This entry describes one T cell receptor beta chain. Primers used in a second PCR of about 6 to 11 cycles were a sample-barcoded 5' primer and a J-beta primer mix. Each sample provided no less than 2.5 million CDR3-containing paired-end reads. TCRdb passed the 5' RACE reads through MiXCR, listing each CDR3 protein once. This table holds about 970,000 distinct CDR3 sequences, 45% to 60% found once. Each donor had approximately 10 milliliters of peripheral blood drawn. The study isolated at least 6.5 million PBMCs from each sample. This entry is derived from a study of blood T cells in healthy people across ages. The receptor was derived from a woman in her fifties or sixties in good health. Specimen: blood.

CDR3 region: CSVGTQRWYQETQYF. For the CDR3, the DNA is TGCAGCGTTGGTACCCAGCGCTGGTACCAAGAGACCCAGTACTTC. J is TRBJ2-5 and V is TRBV29-1; the D is unclear. There are 15 residues in the CDR3. V gave up 4 bases and J gave up 0 bases, with 15 bases separating them. Per the germline V gene, CDR1 is SQVTM and CDR2 is ANQGSEA.